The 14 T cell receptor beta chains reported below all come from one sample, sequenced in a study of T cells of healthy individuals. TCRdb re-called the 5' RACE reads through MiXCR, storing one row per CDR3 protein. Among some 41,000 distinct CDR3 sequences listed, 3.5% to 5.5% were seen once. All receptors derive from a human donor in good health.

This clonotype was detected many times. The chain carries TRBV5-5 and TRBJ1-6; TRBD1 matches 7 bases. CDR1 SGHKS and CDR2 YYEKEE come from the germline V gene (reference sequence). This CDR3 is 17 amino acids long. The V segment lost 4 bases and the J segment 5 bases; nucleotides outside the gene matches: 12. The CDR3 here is CASSRAGGGRNNSPLHF. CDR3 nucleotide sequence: TGTGCCAGCAGCCGGGCAGGGGGAGGTAGGAATAATTCACCCCTCCACTTT. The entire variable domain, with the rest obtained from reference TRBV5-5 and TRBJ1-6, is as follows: DAGVTQSPTHLIKTRGQQVTLRCSPISGHKSVSWYQQVLGQGPQFIFQYYEKEERGRGNFPDRFSARQFPNYSSELNVNALLLGDSALYLCASSRAGGGRNNSPLHFGNGTRLTVT.

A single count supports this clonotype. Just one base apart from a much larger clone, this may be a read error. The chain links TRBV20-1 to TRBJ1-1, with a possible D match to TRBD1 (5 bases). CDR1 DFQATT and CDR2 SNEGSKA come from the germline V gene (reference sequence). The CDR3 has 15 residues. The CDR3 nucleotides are TGCAGTGCTAGAGATGAGCTAGGGTTGGACACTGTAGCTTTCTTT. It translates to CSARDELGLDTVAFF.

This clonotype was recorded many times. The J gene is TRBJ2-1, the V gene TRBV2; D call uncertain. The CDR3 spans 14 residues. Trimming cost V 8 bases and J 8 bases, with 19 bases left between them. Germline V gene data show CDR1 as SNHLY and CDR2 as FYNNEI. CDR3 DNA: TGTGCCAGCGGTTTAACTTTCCTACTGCATGAGCAGTTCTTC. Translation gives CASGLTFLLHEQFF.

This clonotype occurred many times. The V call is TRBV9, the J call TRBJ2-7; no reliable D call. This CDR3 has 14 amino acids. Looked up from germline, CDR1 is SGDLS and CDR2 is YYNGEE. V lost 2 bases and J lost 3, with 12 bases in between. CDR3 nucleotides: TGTGCCAGCAGCGTTGGGCAGGCTCACTACGAGCAGTACTTC. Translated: CASSVGQAHYEQYF.

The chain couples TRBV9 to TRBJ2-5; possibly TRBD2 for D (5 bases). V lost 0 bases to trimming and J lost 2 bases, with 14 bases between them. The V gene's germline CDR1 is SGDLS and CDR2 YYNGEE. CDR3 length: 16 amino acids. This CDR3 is CASSVEVATSQETQYF. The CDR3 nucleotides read TGTGCCAGCAGCGTAGAGGTAGCGACATCTCAAGAGACCCAGTACTTC.

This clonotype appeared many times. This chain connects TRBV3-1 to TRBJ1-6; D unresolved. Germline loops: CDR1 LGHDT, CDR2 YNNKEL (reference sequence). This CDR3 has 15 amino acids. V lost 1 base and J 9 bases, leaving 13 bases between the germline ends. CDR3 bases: TGTGCCAGCAGCCAAGCAGACTCGTCGTTTTCACCCCTCCACTTT. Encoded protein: CASSQADSSFSPLHF.

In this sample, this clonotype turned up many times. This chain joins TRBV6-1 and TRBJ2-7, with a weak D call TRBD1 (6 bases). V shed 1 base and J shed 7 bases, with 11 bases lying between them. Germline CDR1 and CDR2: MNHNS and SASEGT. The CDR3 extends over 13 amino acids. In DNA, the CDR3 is TGTGCCAGCAGTGAAGGGACAGAAAGGGAGCAGTACTTC. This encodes CASSEGTEREQYF.

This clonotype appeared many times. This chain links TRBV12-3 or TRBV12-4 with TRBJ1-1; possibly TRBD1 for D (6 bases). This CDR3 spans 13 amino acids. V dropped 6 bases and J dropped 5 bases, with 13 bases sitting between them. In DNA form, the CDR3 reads TGTGCCAGCAGAAGCAGGGGTCAAACTGAAGCTTTCTTT. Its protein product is CASRSRGQTEAFF.

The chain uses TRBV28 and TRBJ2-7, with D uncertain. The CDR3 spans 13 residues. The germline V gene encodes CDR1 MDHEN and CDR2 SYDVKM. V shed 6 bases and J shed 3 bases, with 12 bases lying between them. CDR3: CASRRLEDYEQYF. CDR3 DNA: TGTGCCAGCAGGCGGCTGGAAGACTACGAGCAGTACTTC.

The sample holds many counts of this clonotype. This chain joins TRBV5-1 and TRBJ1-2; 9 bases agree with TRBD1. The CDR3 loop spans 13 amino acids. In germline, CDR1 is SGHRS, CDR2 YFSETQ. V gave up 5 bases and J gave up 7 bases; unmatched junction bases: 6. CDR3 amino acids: CASRRDRDAGYTF. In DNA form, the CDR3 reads TGCGCCAGCAGGAGGGACAGGGACGCTGGCTACACCTTC.

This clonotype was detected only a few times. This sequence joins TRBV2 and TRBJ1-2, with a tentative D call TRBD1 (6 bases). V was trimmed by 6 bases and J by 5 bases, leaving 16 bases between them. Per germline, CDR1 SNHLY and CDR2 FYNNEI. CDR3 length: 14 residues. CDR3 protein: CASRGAENSYGYTF. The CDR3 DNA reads TGTGCCAGCAGGGGGGCGGAGAACTCTTATGGCTACACCTTC.

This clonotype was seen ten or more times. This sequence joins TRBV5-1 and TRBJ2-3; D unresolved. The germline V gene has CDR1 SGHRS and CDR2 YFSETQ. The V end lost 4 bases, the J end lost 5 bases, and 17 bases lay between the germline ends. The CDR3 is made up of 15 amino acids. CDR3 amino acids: CASSPQTPVRDTQYF. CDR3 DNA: TGCGCCAGCAGCCCACAGACTCCGGTGAGAGATACGCAGTATTTT. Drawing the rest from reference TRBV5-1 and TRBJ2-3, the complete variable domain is KAGVTQTPRYLIKTRGQQVTLSCSPISGHRSVSWYQQTPGQGLQFLFEYFSETQRNKGNFPGRFSGRQFSNSRSEMNVSTLELGDSALYLCASSPQTPVRDTQYFGPGTRLTVL.

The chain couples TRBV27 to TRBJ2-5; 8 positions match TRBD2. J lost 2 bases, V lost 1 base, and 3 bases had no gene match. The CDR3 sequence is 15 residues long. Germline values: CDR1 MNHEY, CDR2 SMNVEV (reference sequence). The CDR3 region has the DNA TGTGCCAGCAGTTTATACGGGAGGGGGCAAGAGACCCAGTACTTC. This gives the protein CASSLYGRGQETQYF.

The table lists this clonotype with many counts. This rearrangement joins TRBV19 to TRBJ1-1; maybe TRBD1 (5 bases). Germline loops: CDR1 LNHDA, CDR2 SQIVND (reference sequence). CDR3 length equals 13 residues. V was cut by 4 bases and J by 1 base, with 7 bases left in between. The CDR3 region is CASSRRGNTEAFF. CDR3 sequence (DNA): TGTGCCAGTAGTAGGAGGGGGAACACTGAAGCTTTCTTT.